The 32 T cell receptor beta chains below were found in one sample sequenced in a study of control samples from healthy donors and cancer patients. TCRdb keeps only in-frame clones here, not all; method: immunoSEQ multiplex PCR. The sample shows 95,000 to 150,000 clones, 87% of them seen only once. What was sequenced was blood. These receptors were obtained from a man between 60 and 70 years old in good health.

This clone was picked up one time. The V and J genes are TRBV28 and TRBJ1-1; no definite D call. Looked up from germline, CDR1 is MDHEN and CDR2 is SYDVKM. Trimming left V 2 bases short and J 3 bases short, with 7 bases between. The CDR3 sequence is 13 residues long. Written as DNA, the CDR3 is TGTGCCAGCAGTTTACAAGGAGACACTGAAGCTTTCTTT. This gives the protein CASSLQGDTEAFF.

CDR3 residues: CASSQVPSGDNTGELFF. The DNA of the CDR3 is TGTGCCAGCAGCCAAGTTCCTAGCGGGGATAACACCGGGGAGCTGTTTTTT. This rearrangement joins TRBV3-1 (or the pseudogene TRBV3-2) to TRBJ2-2, with 9 positions matching TRBD2. Per the germline V gene, CDR1 is LGHDT and CDR2 is YNNKEL (reference sequence). V lost 1 base, J lost 2 bases, and 5 bases stayed unmatched. CDR3 length equals 17 residues.

A note on this clone: This sample includes further DNA sequences coding for the same CDR3. The rearrangement links TRBV5-1 to TRBJ1-5; D is perhaps TRBD1 (6 bases). The V gene's germline CDR1 is SGHRS and CDR2 YFSETQ. V lost 4 bases to trimming and J lost 0 bases, with 8 bases between them. This CDR3 has 14 amino acids. The CDR3 DNA follows: TGCGCCAGCAGCCCGGACAGTAGCAATCAGCCCCAGCATTTT. Translation: CASSPDSSNQPQHF.

The DNA of the CDR3 is TGTGCCAGCAGTTCAATTAACAGAGAACCAGATACGCAGTATTTT. Amino acid sequence: CASSSINREPDTQYF. The chain joins TRBV28 to TRBJ2-3, with D unclear. The CDR3 covers 15 residues. Germline V gene lookup returns CDR1 MDHEN and CDR2 SYDVKM. V was trimmed by 4 bases and J by 4 bases, leaving 15 bases between them.

This clone came up a few times. The chain carries TRBV6-6 and TRBJ1-5; perhaps TRBD1 as D (5 bases). Germline V gene data show CDR1 as MNHNY and CDR2 as SVGAGI (reference sequence). The CDR3 contains 14 residues. V lost 2 bases and J 6 bases, leaving 11 bases between the germline ends. CDR3 residues: CASSYGGVGQPQHF. CDR3 DNA: TGTGCCAGCAGTTACGGGGGAGTTGGTCAGCCCCAGCATTTT.

This clone was seen just once. V gene TRBV12-3 or TRBV12-4 combines with J gene TRBJ1-1; no firm D call. The CDR3 loop spans 12 amino acids. Trimming pared 8 bases from V and 0 bases from J, leaving 7 bases between. The CDR3 is CASQRLNTEAFF. The DNA for the CDR3 is TGTGCCAGCCAGAGGCTGAACACTGAAGCTTTCTTT.

The rearrangement links TRBV5-1 to TRBJ1-2; D call uncertain. Germline values: CDR1 SGHRS, CDR2 YFSETQ. V gave up 0 bases and J gave up 8 bases, with 14 bases separating them. The CDR3 contains 14 residues. This CDR3 is CASSLVDLGSGYTF. In DNA, the CDR3 is TGCGCCAGCAGCTTGGTGGACCTGGGGTCCGGCTACACCTTC. The entire variable domain, with the rest obtained from reference TRBV5-1 and TRBJ1-2, is as follows: KAGVTQTPRYLIKTRGQQVTLSCSPISGHRSVSWYQQTPGQGLQFLFEYFSETQRNKGNFPGRFSGRQFSNSRSEMNVSTLELGDSALYLCASSLVDLGSGYTFGSGTRLTVV.

The chain combines TRBV2 with TRBJ1-2; D perhaps matches TRBD1 (5 bases). Trimming stripped 3 bases from V and 2 bases from J, with 7 bases between. Germline-derived CDR1 and CDR2 are SNHLY and FYNNEI. CDR3 length equals 13 residues. The CDR3 DNA is TGTGCCAGCAGTGAGACAGTAAACTATGGCTACACCTTC. This encodes CASSETVNYGYTF.

The rearrangement joins TRBV18 to TRBJ1-3; 7 nucleotides line up with TRBD1. Per the germline V gene, CDR1 is KGHSH and CDR2 is LQKENI. With 9 bases clipped from V and 4 bases from J, the junction kept 9 bases outside the gene matches. This CDR3 comprises 14 residues. Here the CDR3 DNA reads TGTGCCAGTCTGGCAGGGGGAGAAGGAAACACCATATATTTT. Its translation: CASLAGGEGNTIYF.

This chain links TRBV19 with TRBJ1-2; tentative D call: TRBD1 (5 bases). V lost 8 bases and J 1 base, leaving 11 bases between the germline ends. This CDR3 spans 13 amino acids. Looked up from germline, CDR1 is LNHDA and CDR2 is SQIVND (reference sequence). The CDR3 reads CASDRGSNYGYTF. For the CDR3, the DNA is TGTGCCAGTGATAGGGGCAGTAACTATGGCTACACCTTC.

The rearrangement links TRBV28 to TRBJ2-7; D call uncertain. V was pared by 8 bases and J by 4 bases, with 15 bases between. The CDR3 has 13 amino acids. Germline lookup yields CDR1 MDHEN and CDR2 SYDVKM. CDR3 in DNA: TGTGCCAGCCTAGGGTATCCCGGGTACGAGCAGTACTTC. Amino acids: CASLGYPGYEQYF.

This clone was found once. The chain joins TRBV18 to TRBJ2-7; 15 bases fit TRBD2. The CDR3 is made up of 18 amino acids. Germline V gene data show CDR1 as KGHSH and CDR2 as LQKENI. Trimming took 8 bases from V and 0 from J; bases not matched to a gene: 11. This CDR3 reads CASRPGLAGGFSSYEQYF. As DNA, the CDR3 is TGTGCCAGCCGACCGGGACTAGCGGGGGGCTTCAGCTCCTACGAGCAGTACTTC.

This chain uses TRBV3-1 (or the pseudogene TRBV3-2) with TRBJ2-3; D call uncertain. The V end lost 8 bases, the J end lost 1 base, and 16 bases lay between the germline ends. Germline V CDR1 and CDR2: LGHDT, YNNKEL (reference sequence). The CDR3 has 15 residues. The CDR3: CASGIGSLGTDTQYF. The DNA for the CDR3 is TGTGCCAGCGGCATAGGGTCCCTCGGCACAGATACGCAGTATTTT.

The chain recombines TRBV7-2 with TRBJ2-3; TRBD1 is a possible D gene (5 bases). V was clipped by 1 base and J by 1 base, with 9 bases between them. The CDR3 runs 15 residues. Germline V gene lookup returns CDR1 SGHTA and CDR2 FQGNSA. Here the CDR3 DNA reads TGTGCCAGCAGCTTAGATGGGGCGCGCACAGATACGCAGTATTTT. This codes for CASSLDGARTDTQYF.

The V call is TRBV4-2, the J call TRBJ1-1; D gene ambiguous. There are 17 residues in the CDR3. CDR1 is LGHNA and CDR2 is YNFKEQ in the germline V gene. The germline V and J ends were trimmed by 0 bases and 1 base, with 15 bases remaining between them. CDR3 sequence reads: CASSQDLFRKQNTEAFF. CDR3 nucleotides: TGTGCCAGCAGCCAAGATCTTTTCAGGAAACAGAACACTGAAGCTTTCTTT.

The chain joins TRBV11-2 to TRBJ2-2, with D uncertain. The CDR3 runs to 15 residues. Germline-derived CDR1 and CDR2 are SGHAT and FQNNGV. V lost 6 bases to trimming and J lost 2 bases, with 13 bases between them. The CDR3 DNA reads TGTGCCAGCAGACCCGACCTCACCAACACCGGGGAGCTGTTTTTT. Its protein is CASRPDLTNTGELFF.

The table lists this clone with a few counts. This chain joins TRBV7-2 and TRBJ2-1, with 7 positions matching TRBD1. J was trimmed by 7 bases and V by 2 bases; bases with no gene match: 5. Looked up from germline, CDR1 is SGHTA and CDR2 is FQGNSA. This CDR3 spans 14 amino acids. Here the CDR3 DNA reads TGTGCCAGCAGCTTAAACAGGGGAGTAAATGAGCAGTTCTTC. It specifies CASSLNRGVNEQFF. The full variable domain, its missing parts supplied by reference TRBV7-2 and TRBJ2-1, is GAGVSQSPSNKVTEKGKDVELRCDPISGHTALYWYRQSLGQGLEFLIYFQGNSAPDKSGLPSDRFSAERTGGSVSTLTIQRTQQEDSAVYLCASSLNRGVNEQFFGPGTRLTVL.

The chain couples TRBV11-2 to TRBJ2-5; 11 bases match TRBD2. Germline assignment: CDR1 SGHAT and CDR2 FQNNGV. The CDR3 extends over 14 amino acids. With 4 bases clipped from V and 5 bases from J, the junction kept 3 bases outside the gene matches. This CDR3 is CASSSTSGAETQYF. DNA for the CDR3: TGTGCCAGCAGCTCGACTAGCGGGGCGGAGACCCAGTACTTC.

This chain uses TRBV19 with TRBJ2-3; no definite D call. This CDR3 spans 14 amino acids. The germline V gene encodes CDR1 LNHDA and CDR2 SQIVND (reference sequence). V shed 10 bases and J shed 2 bases, with 16 bases lying between them. The CDR3 region has the DNA TGTGCCACCTCGGGCCCCTTCTCCACAGATACGCAGTATTTT. It translates to CATSGPFSTDTQYF.

V usage is TRBV9 and J usage is TRBJ2-3; 7 bases line up with TRBD1. The germline gives CDR1 SGDLS, CDR2 YYNGEE. Trimming took 0 bases from V and 4 from J; bases not matched to a gene: 8. The CDR3 spans 16 residues. CDR3 residues: CASSVEARQGADTQYF. Here the CDR3 DNA reads TGTGCCAGCAGCGTAGAAGCACGGCAGGGGGCAGATACGCAGTATTTT.

The chain employs TRBV9 and TRBJ1-2; D remains ambiguous. V was clipped by 1 base and J by 5 bases, with 12 bases between them. The CDR3 spans 14 residues. The V gene's germline CDR1 is SGDLS and CDR2 YYNGEE. CDR3 DNA: TGTGCCAGCAGCGTAATAAGCCTAAATTATGGCTACACCTTC. This encodes CASSVISLNYGYTF.

This clone was seen just once. The chain joins TRBV18 to TRBJ1-2, with 8 bases matching TRBD1. V was pared by 6 bases and J by 4 bases, with 10 bases of the junction left unmatched. This CDR3 comprises 15 residues. Germline lookup yields CDR1 KGHSH and CDR2 LQKENI. The CDR3 DNA reads TGTGCCAGCTCCGGGGGGACAGGCGCGTCCTATGGCTACACCTTC. This encodes CASSGGTGASYGYTF.

The genes are TRBV21-1 and TRBJ1-6; the table's D call of TRBD1 was not tested on the DNA. TRBV21-1 is marked as a pseudogene. CDR3 length: 17 amino acids. DNA of the CDR3: TGTGCCAGCAGCAAAGTATCCAACAGAGTCCCCGGCCACTCCCTCCACTTT. Amino acid sequence: CASSKVSNRVPGHSLHF.

The chain employs TRBV30 and TRBJ2-7; TRBD1 matches at 7 bases. The germline V gene has CDR1 GTSNPN and CDR2 SVGIG (reference sequence). The trim removed 6 bases at V and 3 bases at J, leaving 2 bases unmatched. This CDR3 comprises 11 residues. This CDR3 is CACGQDYEQYF. The DNA for the CDR3 is TGTGCCTGTGGACAGGACTACGAGCAGTACTTC.

V gene TRBV6-4 combines with J gene TRBJ1-3; the D is unclear. The V end was cut by 6 bases, the J end by 0 bases, with 12 bases between. The length of the CDR3 is 15 residues. The germline V gene has CDR1 MRHNA and CDR2 SNTAGT. The DNA of the CDR3 is TGTGCCAGCAGCTTGGACGGAGGCTCTGGAAACACCATATATTTT. It codes for CASSLDGGSGNTIYF.

This clone was counted many times. The chain has TRBV2 and TRBJ1-1, with TRBD1 as a possible D gene (6 bases). The germline CDR1 and CDR2 sequences are SNHLY and FYNNEI. V was pared by 3 bases and J by 5 bases, with 19 bases between. The CDR3 length is 16 residues. For the CDR3, the DNA is TGTGCCAGCAGTGACGGCCGGCAGGGGCCCGAAACTGAAGCTTTCTTT. Its translation: CASSDGRQGPETEAFF.

This clone was observed a single time. The rearrangement links TRBV5-1 to TRBJ1-4, with D maybe TRBD1 (5 bases). This CDR3 has 15 residues. Germline V lookup: CDR1 SGHRS, CDR2 YFSETQ. Trimming pared 0 bases from V and 5 bases from J, leaving 11 bases between. CDR3 bases: TGCGCCAGCAGCTTGGGGGCCAGGGACAATGAAAAACTGTTTTTT. Translated, it gives CASSLGARDNEKLFF. The variable domain in full, with the rest retrieved from reference TRBV5-1 and TRBJ1-4, is KAGVTQTPRYLIKTRGQQVTLSCSPISGHRSVSWYQQTPGQGLQFLFEYFSETQRNKGNFPGRFSGRQFSNSRSEMNVSTLELGDSALYLCASSLGARDNEKLFFGSGTQLSVL.

As to this clone: In the same sample, other DNA sequences code for this CDR3. The J gene is TRBJ1-5, the V gene TRBV4-1; D not resolved. Trimming cost V 0 bases and J 0 bases, with 6 bases left between them. The CDR3 loop spans 15 amino acids. Germline V lookup: CDR1 MGHRA, CDR2 YSYEKL. The DNA for the CDR3 is TGCGCCAGCAGCCAAGATGGCGGTAGCAATCAGCCCCAGCATTTT. Translation gives CASSQDGGSNQPQHF.

The V gene is TRBV5-4, the J gene TRBJ2-7; the D gene is possibly TRBD2 (6 bases). Germline V lookup: CDR1 SGHNT, CDR2 YYREEE (reference sequence). Trimming stripped 5 bases from V and 7 bases from J, with 13 bases between. There are 12 residues in the CDR3. CDR3 sequence reads: CASSFGGAEQYF. The CDR3 nucleotides read TGTGCCAGCAGTTTCGGGGGTGCGGAGCAGTACTTC.

Comment on this clone: This sample includes further DNA sequences coding for the same CDR3. The gene calls are TRBV12-3 or TRBV12-4 and TRBJ1-1; D ambiguous. The V end lost 2 bases, the J end lost 1 base, and 5 bases lay between the germline ends. The CDR3 extends over 13 amino acids. The CDR3 DNA reads TGTGCCAGCAGTTTATTCGAGAACACTGAAGCTTTCTTT. Protein product: CASSLFENTEAFF.

The genes are TRBV7-2 and TRBJ2-3, with 7 bases lining up with TRBD1. This CDR3 comprises 16 residues. Germline-derived CDR1 and CDR2 are SGHTA and FQGNSA. J was trimmed by 3 bases and V by 4 bases; bases with no gene match: 10. DNA for the CDR3: TGTGCCAGCAGCTCCAGACAGGGTGGGAGTACAGATACGCAGTATTTT. This translates into CASSSRQGGSTDTQYF.

This sequence joins TRBV7-3 and TRBJ2-3; the match to TRBD2 covers 11 bases. Looked up from germline, CDR1 is SGHTA and CDR2 is FQGTGA. V was pared by 4 bases and J by 0 bases, with 9 bases of the junction left unmatched. CDR3 size: 18 residues. This CDR3 is CASSSYSGGASSTDTQYF. The CDR3, as DNA: TGTGCCAGCAGCTCCTATAGCGGGGGGGCCTCTAGCACAGATACGCAGTATTTT.